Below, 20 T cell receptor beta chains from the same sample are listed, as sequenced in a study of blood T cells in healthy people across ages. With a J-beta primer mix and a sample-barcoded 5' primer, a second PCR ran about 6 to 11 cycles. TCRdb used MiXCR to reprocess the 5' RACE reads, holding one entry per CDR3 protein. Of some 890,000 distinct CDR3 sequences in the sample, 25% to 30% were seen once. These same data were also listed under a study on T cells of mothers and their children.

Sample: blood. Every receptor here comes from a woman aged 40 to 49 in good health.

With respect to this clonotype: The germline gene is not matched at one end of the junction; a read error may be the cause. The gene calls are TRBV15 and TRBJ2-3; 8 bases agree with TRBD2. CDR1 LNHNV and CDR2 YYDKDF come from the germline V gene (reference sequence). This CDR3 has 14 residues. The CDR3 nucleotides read TGTGTCACCAGCTTAGGGAGCGGGGGAGATACGCAGTATTTT. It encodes CVTSLGSGGDTQYF.

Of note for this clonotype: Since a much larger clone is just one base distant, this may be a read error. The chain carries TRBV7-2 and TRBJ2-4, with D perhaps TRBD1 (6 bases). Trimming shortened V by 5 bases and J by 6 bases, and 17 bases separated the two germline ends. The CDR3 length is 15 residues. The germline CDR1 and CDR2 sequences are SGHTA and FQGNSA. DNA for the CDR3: TGTACCAGCAGCCCATCAGGGGCCAGTGCAAACATTCAGTACTTC. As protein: CTSSPSGASANIQYF.

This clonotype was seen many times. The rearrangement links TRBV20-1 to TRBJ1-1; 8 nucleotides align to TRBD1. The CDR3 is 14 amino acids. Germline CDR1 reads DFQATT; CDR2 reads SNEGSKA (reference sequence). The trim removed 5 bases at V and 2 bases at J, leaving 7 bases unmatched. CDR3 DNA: TGCAGTGCTCTCGGACAGGGAGGTAACACTGAAGCTTTCTTT. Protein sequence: CSALGQGGNTEAFF.

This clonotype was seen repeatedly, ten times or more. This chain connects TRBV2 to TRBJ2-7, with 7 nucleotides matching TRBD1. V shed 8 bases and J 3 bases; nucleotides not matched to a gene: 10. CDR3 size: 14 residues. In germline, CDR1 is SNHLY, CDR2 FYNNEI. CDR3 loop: CASGRGGRDYEQYF. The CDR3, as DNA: TGTGCCAGCGGGCGAGGGGGCAGAGACTACGAGCAGTACTTC.

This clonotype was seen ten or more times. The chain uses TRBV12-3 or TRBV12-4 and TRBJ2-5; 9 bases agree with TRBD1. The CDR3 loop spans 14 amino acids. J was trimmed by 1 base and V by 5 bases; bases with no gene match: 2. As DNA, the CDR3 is TGTGCCAGCAGTAGGGGACAGGGCCAAGAGACCCAGTACTTC. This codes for CASSRGQGQETQYF.

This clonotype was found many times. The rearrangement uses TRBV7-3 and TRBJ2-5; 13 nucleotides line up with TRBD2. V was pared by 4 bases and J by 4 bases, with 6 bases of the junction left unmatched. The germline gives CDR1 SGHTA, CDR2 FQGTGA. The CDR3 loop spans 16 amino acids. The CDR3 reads CASSSGLAGTGETQYF. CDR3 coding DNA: TGTGCCAGCAGCTCGGGACTAGCGGGGACCGGAGAGACCCAGTACTTC.

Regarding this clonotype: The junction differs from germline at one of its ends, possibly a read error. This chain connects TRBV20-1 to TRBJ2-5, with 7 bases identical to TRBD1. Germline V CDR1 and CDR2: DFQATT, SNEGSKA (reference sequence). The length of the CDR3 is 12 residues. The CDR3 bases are TGCAGTGCCAGGACAGGACAAGAGACCCGGTACTTC. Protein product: CSARTGQETRYF.

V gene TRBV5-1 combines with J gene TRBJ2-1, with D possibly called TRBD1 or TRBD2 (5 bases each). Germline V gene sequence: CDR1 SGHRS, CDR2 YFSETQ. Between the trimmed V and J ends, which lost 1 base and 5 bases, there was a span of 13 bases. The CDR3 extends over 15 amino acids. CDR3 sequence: CASSLIQRGDNEQFF. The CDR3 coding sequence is TGCGCCAGCAGCTTGATACAGCGAGGGGACAATGAGCAGTTCTTC.

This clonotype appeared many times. DNA for the CDR3: TGTGCCAGCAGCTTATTCAGCCAAGAGACCCAGTACTTC. Its protein product is CASSLFSQETQYF. The gene calls are TRBV11-1 and TRBJ2-5; the D is unclear. V was pared by 2 bases and J by 1 base, with 5 bases between. The CDR3 consists of 13 residues. Germline values: CDR1 SGHAT, CDR2 FQDESV (reference sequence).

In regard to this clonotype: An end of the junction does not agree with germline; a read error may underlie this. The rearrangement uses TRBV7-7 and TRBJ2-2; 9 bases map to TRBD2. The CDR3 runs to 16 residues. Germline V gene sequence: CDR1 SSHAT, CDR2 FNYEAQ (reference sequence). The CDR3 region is CASSLELAGNTGELFF. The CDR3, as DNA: TGTGCTAGCAGCTTAGAACTAGCGGGTAACACCGGGGAGCTGTTTTTT.

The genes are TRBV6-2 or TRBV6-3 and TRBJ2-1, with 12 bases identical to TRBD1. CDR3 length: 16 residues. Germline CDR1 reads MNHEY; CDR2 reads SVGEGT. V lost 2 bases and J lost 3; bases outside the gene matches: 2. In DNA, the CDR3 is TGTGCCAGCAGTTACGGGACAGGGGGCGTCTACAATGAGCAGTTCTTC. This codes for CASSYGTGGVYNEQFF.

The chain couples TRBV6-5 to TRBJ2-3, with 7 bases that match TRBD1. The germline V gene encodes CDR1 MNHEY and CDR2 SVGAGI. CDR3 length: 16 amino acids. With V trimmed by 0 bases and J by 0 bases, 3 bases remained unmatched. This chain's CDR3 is CASSYSGDRSTDTQYF. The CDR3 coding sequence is TGTGCCAGCAGTTACTCAGGGGACAGAAGCACAGATACGCAGTATTTT.

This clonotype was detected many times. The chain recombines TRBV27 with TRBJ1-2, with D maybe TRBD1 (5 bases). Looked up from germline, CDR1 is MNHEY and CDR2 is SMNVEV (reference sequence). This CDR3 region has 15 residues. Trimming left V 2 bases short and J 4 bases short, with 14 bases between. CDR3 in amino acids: CASSLQGFGTYGYTF. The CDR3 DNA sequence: TGTGCCAGCAGTTTACAAGGCTTCGGGACCTATGGCTACACCTTC.

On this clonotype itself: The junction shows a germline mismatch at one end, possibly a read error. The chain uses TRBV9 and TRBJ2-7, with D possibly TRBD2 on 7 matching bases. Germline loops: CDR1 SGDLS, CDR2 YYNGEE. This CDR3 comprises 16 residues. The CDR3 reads CASSSGAGGRSYERYF. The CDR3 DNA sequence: TGTGCCAGCAGCTCAGGGGCTGGCGGGAGATCCTACGAGCGGTACTTC. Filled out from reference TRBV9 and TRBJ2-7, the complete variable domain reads DSGVTQTPKHLITATGQRVTLRCSPRSGDLSVYWYQQSLDQGLQFLIQYYNGEERAKGNILERFSAQQFPDLHSELNLSSLELGDSALYFCASSSGAGGRSYERYFGPGTRLTVT.

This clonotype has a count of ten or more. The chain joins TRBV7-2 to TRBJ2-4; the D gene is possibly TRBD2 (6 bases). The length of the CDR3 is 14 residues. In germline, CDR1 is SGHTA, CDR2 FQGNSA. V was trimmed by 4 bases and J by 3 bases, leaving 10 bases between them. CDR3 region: CASSSPRDKNIQYF. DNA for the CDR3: TGTGCCAGCAGCTCCCCGCGGGACAAAAACATTCAGTACTTC.

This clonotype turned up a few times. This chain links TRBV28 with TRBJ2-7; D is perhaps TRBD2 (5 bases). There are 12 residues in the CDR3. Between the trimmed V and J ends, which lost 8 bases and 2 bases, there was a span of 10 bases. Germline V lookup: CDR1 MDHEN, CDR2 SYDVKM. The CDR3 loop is CASASGPYEQYF. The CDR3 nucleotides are TGTGCCAGCGCAAGCGGCCCCTACGAGCAGTACTTC.

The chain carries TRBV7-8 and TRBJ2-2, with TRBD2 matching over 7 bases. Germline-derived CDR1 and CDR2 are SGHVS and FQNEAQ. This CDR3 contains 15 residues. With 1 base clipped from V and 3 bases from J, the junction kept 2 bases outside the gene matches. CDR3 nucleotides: TGTGCCAGCAGCTTAGAGCGGGGTGACACCGGGGAGCTGTTTTTT. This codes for CASSLERGDTGELFF.

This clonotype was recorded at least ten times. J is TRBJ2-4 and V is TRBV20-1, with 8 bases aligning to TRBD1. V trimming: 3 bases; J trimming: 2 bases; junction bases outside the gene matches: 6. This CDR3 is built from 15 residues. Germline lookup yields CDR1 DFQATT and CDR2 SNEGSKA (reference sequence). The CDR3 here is CSASVGTGTKNIQYF. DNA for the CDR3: TGCAGTGCTAGTGTAGGGACAGGCACCAAAAACATTCAGTACTTC.

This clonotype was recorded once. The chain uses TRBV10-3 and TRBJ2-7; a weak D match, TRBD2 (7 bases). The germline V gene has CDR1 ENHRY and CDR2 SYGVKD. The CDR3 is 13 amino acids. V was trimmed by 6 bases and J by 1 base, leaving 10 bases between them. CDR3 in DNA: TGTGCCATCAGGGGGGGGACATCCTACGAGCAGTACTTC. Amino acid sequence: CAIRGGTSYEQYF.

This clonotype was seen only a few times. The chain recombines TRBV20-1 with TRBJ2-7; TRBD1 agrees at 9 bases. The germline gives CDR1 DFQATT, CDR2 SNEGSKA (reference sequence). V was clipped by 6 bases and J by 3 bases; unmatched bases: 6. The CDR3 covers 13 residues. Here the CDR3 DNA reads TGCAGTGCAGGACAGGGGCGAGGCTACGAGCAGTACTTC. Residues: CSAGQGRGYEQYF.